This TCR beta chain was recorded in a study of T cells after yellow fever vaccination. Study-wide results and caveats: Any FACS-sorted repertoire could hold abundant clonotypes that contaminate it from the bulk population. Some clonotypes were seen in both the CD4 and the CD8 compartments. These made up a small share and likely arose from convergent recombination.

V lost 1 base, J lost 1 base, and 10 bases lay in between. Germline CDR1 reads KGHSH; CDR2 reads LQKENI. The CDR3 has 15 residues. By 5'RACE template switching, TCR cDNA was produced, with a universal primer site and UMIs added in the process. One entry per CDR3 protein results from TCRdb running MiXCR on the 5' RACE reads. There are about 340,000 distinct CDR3 sequences in the sample; 3.5% to 4.5% occur only once, and around 24% lies in the top ten. This clonotype was observed a handful of times. Its matching antigen is unknown. This TCR came from a man younger than 35 who received the YFV17D yellow fever vaccine. Sequencing was performed on PBMCs, taken 5 days after the yellow fever booster vaccination. This chain connects TRBV18 to TRBJ1-1; TRBD1 might be the D (5 bases). Here the CDR3 reads CASSPHGGENTEAFF. CDR3 nucleotides: TGTGCCAGCTCACCACATGGAGGGGAGAACACTGAAGCTTTCTTT.